The clone carrying this TCR beta chain was seen once. Its target is unknown. The table came from immunoSEQ multiplex PCR; TCRdb's copy has only in-frame clones and leaves some out. The data hold approximately 220,000 clones, with 80% to 95% observed a single time. The data were taken from a study of cytomegalovirus exposure and HLA in healthy donors. The study's findings and limits: Rare sequences made up most TCRs, while some public TCRs were found in many donors. Clusters of TCRs from the first cohort tended to co-occur in the roughly 120 validation repertoires (as a later analysis found). In vitro work confirmed that three CMV-associated chains recognize CMV antigens.

Separate from the approximately 700-subject first cohort was the approximately 110-subject validation cohort, to which the donors belonged. Per the germline V gene, CDR1 is LNHDA and CDR2 is SQIVND (reference sequence). V lost 4 bases and J lost 0; bases outside the gene matches: 6. The CDR3 runs to 16 residues. This receptor was taken from a woman aged 18-30 years in good health and CMV-seronegative. The chain has TRBV19 and TRBJ1-5; TRBD1 matches at 7 bases. Sequencing used PBMCs. CDR3 protein: CASSTRTGDSNQPQHF. As DNA, the CDR3 is TGTGCCAGTAGTACCCGGACAGGCGATAGCAATCAGCCCCAGCATTTT.